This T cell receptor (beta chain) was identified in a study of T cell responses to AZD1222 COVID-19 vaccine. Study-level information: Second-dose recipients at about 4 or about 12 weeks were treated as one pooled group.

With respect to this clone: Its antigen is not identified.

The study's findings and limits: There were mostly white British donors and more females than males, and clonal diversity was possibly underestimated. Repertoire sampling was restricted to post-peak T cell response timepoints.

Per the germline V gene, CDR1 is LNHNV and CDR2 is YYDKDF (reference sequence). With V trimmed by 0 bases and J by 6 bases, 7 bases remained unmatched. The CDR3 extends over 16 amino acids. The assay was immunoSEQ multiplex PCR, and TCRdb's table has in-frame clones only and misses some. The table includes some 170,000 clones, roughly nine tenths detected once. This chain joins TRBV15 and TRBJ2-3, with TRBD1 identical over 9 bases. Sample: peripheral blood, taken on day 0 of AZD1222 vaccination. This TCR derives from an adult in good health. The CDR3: CATSRDLDRGADTQYF. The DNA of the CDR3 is TGTGCCACCAGCAGAGATCTGGACAGGGGAGCTGATACGCAGTATTTT.